This T cell receptor (beta chain) was profiled in a study of T cells in Graves' hyperthyroidism and ophthalmopathy. Patients counted as stable if ophthalmopathy did not develop within 18 months. This clonotype has just a few counts. Amplified regions were TCR beta CDR3 sequences from RNA transcripts. HTBI primers drove first-round RT-PCR of the TCR CDR3. MiXCR, applied by TCRdb to the multiplex PCR reads, yields one record per CDR3 protein. The table shows under 400,000 distinct CDR3 sequences, with 18% occurring only once. The CDR3 is 15 amino acids. The ends were cut back, 1 base at V and 7 bases at J, with 16 bases in the middle. Germline V lookup: CDR1 MGHRA, CDR2 YSYEKL.

The receptor comes from a woman between 50 and 59 years old with Graves' hyperthyroidism. Sequencing was done on a sample of blood. The chain links TRBV4-1 to TRBJ1-2; tentative D call: TRBD1 (6 bases). CDR3 amino acids: CASSQVPGADSGYTF. In nucleotides, the CDR3 is TGCGCCAGCAGCCAAGTACCCGGGGCGGACAGTGGCTACACCTTC.